Following are 31 T cell receptor beta chains from one sample sequenced in a study of blood T cell repertoires in COVID-19. Sequenced by immunoSEQ multiplex PCR; TCRdb stores in-frame clones only, minus some. Here the sample spans some 100,000 clones, around 88% being singletons. Sample: peripheral blood. Receptors originate from a woman aged 70-85 years with acute or convalescent COVID-19.

The genes are TRBV4-2 and TRBJ2-2, with a weak D call TRBD1 (6 bases). The V and J ends lost 4 bases and 2 bases respectively, with 17 bases between them. The CDR3 runs 17 residues. Germline assignment: CDR1 LGHNA and CDR2 YNFKEQ. CDR3 nucleotides: TGTGCCAGCAGCCGACTGGGGGCAGGGGCCAACACCGGGGAGCTGTTTTTT. Amino acid sequence: CASSRLGAGANTGELFF.

This chain joins TRBV28 and TRBJ2-7; 7 positions match TRBD2. Trimming took 8 bases from V and 7 from J; bases not matched to a gene: 14. Per the germline V gene, CDR1 is MDHEN and CDR2 is SYDVKM. The CDR3 is 14 residues long. DNA for the CDR3: TGTGCCAGCGGAAGAGCGGGGATTAGAGGGGAGCAGTACTTC. This sequence encodes CASGRAGIRGEQYF.

This chain uses TRBV9 with TRBJ2-3; no clear D gene. The ends were cut back, 7 bases at V and 4 bases at J, with 10 bases in the middle. This CDR3 comprises 12 residues. Germline V gives CDR1 SGDLS, CDR2 YYNGEE. This CDR3 is CASRGPADTQYF. CDR3 coding DNA: TGTGCCAGCCGTGGGCCCGCAGATACGCAGTATTTT.

Details on this clone: The same CDR3 arises from other DNA sequences in this sample as well. This sequence joins TRBV18 and TRBJ1-2; TRBD1 aligns across 7 bases. From germline, CDR1 is KGHSH and CDR2 LQKENI. This CDR3 contains 13 residues. With 6 bases clipped from V and 6 bases from J, the junction kept 7 bases outside the gene matches. The CDR3 DNA sequence: TGTGCCAGCTCCCCAAGGCAGGGGGATGGCTACACCTTC. It translates to CASSPRQGDGYTF.

This chain connects TRBV7-2 to TRBJ2-1; TRBD2 matches 8 bases. The CDR3 is 16 amino acids. The V gene end was trimmed by 3 bases and the J gene end by 2 bases; junction bases not matched to a gene: 6. Germline CDR1 reads SGHTA; CDR2 reads FQGNSA. The CDR3 spells CASSFASGQTYNEQFF. Written as DNA, the CDR3 is TGTGCCAGCAGCTTTGCTAGCGGGCAAACCTACAATGAGCAGTTCTTC. The full variable domain, with the rest looked up from reference TRBV7-2 and TRBJ2-1, is GAGVSQSPSNKVTEKGKDVELRCDPISGHTALYWYRQSLGQGLEFLIYFQGNSAPDKSGLPSDRFSAERTGGSVSTLTIQRTQQEDSAVYLCASSFASGQTYNEQFFGPGTRLTVL.

In this sample, this clone turned up once. The J gene is TRBJ2-7, the V gene TRBV10-1; maybe TRBD1 (5 bases). Germline values: CDR1 WNHNN, CDR2 SYGVQD (reference sequence). This CDR3 contains 12 residues. Trimming cost V 2 bases and J 4 bases, with 6 bases left between them. The CDR3 DNA is TGCGCCAGCAGTGAGACAGGATACGAGCAGTACTTC. Protein sequence: CASSETGYEQYF.

The rearrangement uses TRBV9 and TRBJ1-6, with TRBD1 as a possible D gene (6 bases). The V gene lost 4 bases and the J gene lost 7 bases, with 15 bases spanning the gap. CDR1 SGDLS and CDR2 YYNGEE come from the germline V gene. The CDR3 totals 15 residues. The CDR3 region has the DNA TGTGCCAGCAGCAGGGATTCGGACAGAAATTCACCCCTCCACTTT. Its protein product is CASSRDSDRNSPLHF.

The chain uses TRBV27 and TRBJ1-6, with D unclear. V lost 5 bases and J 4 bases, leaving 15 bases between the germline ends. The CDR3 consists of 16 residues. Germline CDR1 reads MNHEY; CDR2 reads SMNVEV (reference sequence). The CDR3 reads CASSLRHLTYNSPLHF. The CDR3 DNA is TGTGCCAGCAGTCTACGACACCTAACTTATAATTCACCCCTCCACTTT.

The CDR3 protein is CSVEGYSGKNIQYF. The CDR3 DNA sequence: TGCAGCGTTGAAGGCTATTCGGGCAAAAACATTCAGTACTTC. The V call is TRBV29-1, the J call TRBJ2-4; D not certain. The CDR3 totals 14 residues. The V gene's germline CDR1 is SQVTM and CDR2 ANQGSEA. Trimming left V 1 base short and J 3 bases short, with 10 bases between.

The J gene is TRBJ2-5, the V gene TRBV19; 9 bases align to TRBD1. This CDR3 contains 14 residues. In germline, CDR1 is LNHDA, CDR2 SQIVND (reference sequence). V dropped 7 bases and J dropped 7; count of bases not matched to a gene: 10. The CDR3 bases are TGTGCCAGTAACGGACAGGGGTCACTCGGGACCCAGTACTTC. Translating gives CASNGQGSLGTQYF.

V usage is TRBV4-2 and J usage is TRBJ2-3, with D possibly matching TRBD1 (6 bases). Trimming removed 0 bases from V and 6 bases from J, with 13 bases in between. The CDR3 consists of 15 residues. Germline CDR1 is LGHNA and CDR2 is YNFKEQ. This chain's CDR3 is CASSQEGAVTDTQYF. In DNA, the CDR3 is TGTGCCAGCAGCCAAGAGGGGGCGGTGACGGATACGCAGTATTTT.

The chain couples TRBV18 to TRBJ1-6; TRBD1 matches 9 bases. J lost 5 bases, V lost 4 bases, and 3 bases had no gene match. Germline V gene lookup returns CDR1 KGHSH and CDR2 LQKENI. The CDR3 consists of 15 residues. CDR3 residues: CASSLQGADNSPLHF. The DNA of the CDR3 is TGTGCCAGCTCACTACAGGGGGCGGATAATTCACCCCTCCACTTT. The full variable domain, in which reference TRBV18 and TRBJ1-6 provide the parts outside the CDR3, is NAGVMQNPRHLVRRRGQEARLRCSPMKGHSHVYWYRQLPEEGLKFMVYLQKENIIDESGMPKERFSAEFPKEGPSILRIQQVVRGDSAAYFCASSLQGADNSPLHFGNGTRLTVT.

This clone showed up just once. This chain uses TRBV24-1 with TRBJ2-7, with D possibly being TRBD2 (6 bases). Trimming took off 5 bases at V and 7 bases at J, with 23 bases between the two ends. CDR1 and CDR2 (germline): KGHDR, SFDVKD. The length of the CDR3 is 16 residues. CDR3 region: CATSGYEEEGRQEQYF. The CDR3 region has the DNA TGTGCCACCAGTGGATACGAGGAGGAGGGAAGGCAAGAGCAGTACTTC.

The chain couples TRBV7-6 to TRBJ2-5; 9 nucleotides agree with TRBD2. This CDR3 is built from 16 residues. Germline CDR1 and CDR2: SGHVS and FNYEAQ. After removal of 2 bases from V and 2 bases from J, the junction contained 6 bases not matched to a gene. The CDR3 nucleotides are TGTGCCAGCAGCTTATTCGGGACTAGCCCGCAAGAGACCCAGTACTTC. Amino acid sequence: CASSLFGTSPQETQYF. Variable domain in full (rest from reference TRBV7-6 and TRBJ2-5): GAGVSQSPRYKVTKRGQDVALRCDPISGHVSLYWYRQALGQGPEFLTYFNYEAQQDKSGLPNDRFSAERPEGSISTLTIQRTEQRDSAMYRCASSLFGTSPQETQYFGPGTRLLVL.

This chain connects TRBV5-1 to TRBJ2-7; possibly TRBD1 for D (7 bases). This CDR3 is 14 amino acids long. The germline V and J ends were trimmed by 4 bases and 6 bases, with 17 bases remaining between them. Germline CDR1 is SGHRS and CDR2 is YFSETQ. The CDR3: CASSERPQGGEQYF. CDR3 DNA: TGCGCCAGCAGCGAGAGACCCCAGGGGGGCGAGCAGTACTTC.

The chain links TRBV10-1 to TRBJ2-2; unclear D gene. V lost 0 bases and J lost 0, with 8 bases in between. Germline loops: CDR1 WNHNN, CDR2 SYGVQD (reference sequence). This CDR3 is built from 16 residues. The CDR3 nucleotides read TGCGCCAGCAGTGAGTCGAAGCACTCGAACACCGGGGAGCTGTTTTTT. Its protein product is CASSESKHSNTGELFF.

This clone was seen just once. This sequence joins TRBV9 and TRBJ2-1; TRBD2 matches 7 bases. The V gene end was trimmed by 0 bases and the J gene end by 5 bases; junction bases not matched to a gene: 5. Germline CDR1 reads SGDLS; CDR2 reads YYNGEE. The CDR3 consists of 15 residues. The CDR3 DNA follows: TGTGCCAGCAGCGTAGAGCTCACTAGCGACAATGAGCAGTTCTTC. This encodes CASSVELTSDNEQFF. Using reference TRBV9 and TRBJ2-1 for the parts outside the CDR3, the full variable domain is DSGVTQTPKHLITATGQRVTLRCSPRSGDLSVYWYQQSLDQGLQFLIQYYNGEERAKGNILERFSAQQFPDLHSELNLSSLELGDSALYFCASSVELTSDNEQFFGPGTRLTVL.

The chain links TRBV6-1 to TRBJ2-7; 11 positions agree with TRBD1. Looked up from germline, CDR1 is MNHNS and CDR2 is SASEGT. The CDR3 is 16 amino acids. V lost 3 bases to trimming and J lost 5 bases; unmatched junction nucleotides: 9. For the CDR3, the DNA is TGTGCCAGCAGTGACCCTTGGACAGGGGGCAAGAACGAGCAGTACTTC. Amino acids: CASSDPWTGGKNEQYF.

The chain carries TRBV5-1 and TRBJ2-2; 8 positions agree with TRBD2. The CDR3 length is 16 residues. J was trimmed by 4 bases and V by 4 bases; bases with no gene match: 9. In germline, CDR1 is SGHRS, CDR2 YFSETQ. The CDR3 spells CASSAFLAGTTGELFF. The CDR3 DNA reads TGCGCCAGCAGCGCCTTTCTAGCGGGTACCACCGGGGAGCTGTTTTTT.

This chain connects TRBV4-1 to TRBJ2-3; 12 bases are shared with TRBD2. This CDR3 comprises 15 residues. The junction had 2 bases not matched to a gene; V was cut back by 2 bases and J by 5 bases. Germline CDR1 is MGHRA and CDR2 is YSYEKL. CDR3 protein: CASSQLTSGRDTQYF. DNA of the CDR3: TGCGCCAGCAGCCAACTGACTAGCGGGAGAGATACGCAGTATTTT.

This chain uses TRBV10-3 with TRBJ2-5; 7 bases line up with TRBD1. This CDR3 spans 13 amino acids. V gave up 7 bases and J gave up 2 bases; unmatched junction bases: 4. The germline V gene encodes CDR1 ENHRY and CDR2 SYGVKD. The CDR3: CAINTGDQETQYF. In DNA, the CDR3 is TGTGCCATCAACACAGGGGATCAAGAGACCCAGTACTTC.

This chain joins TRBV5-1 and TRBJ2-7, with 7 bases fitting TRBD1. With 1 base clipped from V and 2 bases from J, the junction kept 6 bases outside the gene matches. Germline V gene data show CDR1 as SGHRS and CDR2 as YFSETQ. The CDR3 has 15 amino acids. The CDR3 bases are TGCGCCAGCAGCTTGACCGGGACAGAGACCTACGAGCAGTACTTC. Its translation is CASSLTGTETYEQYF.

This clone was seen a handful of times. The V call is TRBV6-5, the J call TRBJ2-3; 10 bases are a match to TRBD1. The CDR3 is 16 residues long. The germline V gene encodes CDR1 MNHEY and CDR2 SVGAGI. V trimming: 0 bases; J trimming: 7 bases; junction bases outside the gene matches: 7. Here the CDR3 DNA reads TGTGCCAGCAGTTACTCGGGACAGGGGTCGATTAATACGCAGTATTTT. Residues: CASSYSGQGSINTQYF.

This sequence joins TRBV7-8 and TRBJ2-4, with D hard to call. CDR1 is SGHVS and CDR2 is FQNEAQ in the germline V gene. V lost 5 bases and J lost 0, with 14 bases in between. The CDR3 extends over 16 amino acids. CDR3 loop: CASSPPGRLAKNIQYF. CDR3 DNA: TGTGCCAGCAGCCCCCCCGGTCGATTAGCCAAAAACATTCAGTACTTC.

The rearrangement uses TRBV27 and TRBJ1-5; perhaps TRBD1 as D (5 bases). Germline CDR1 is MNHEY and CDR2 is SMNVEV (reference sequence). The CDR3 spans 14 residues. V gave up 0 bases and J gave up 7 bases, with 10 bases separating them. DNA of the CDR3: TGTGCCAGCAGTTTATCTGGGGAGGGGCAGCCCCAGCATTTT. It specifies CASSLSGEGQPQHF.

The genes are TRBV7-9 and TRBJ1-2; D remains ambiguous. The CDR3 has 14 amino acids. Per germline, CDR1 SEHNR and CDR2 FQNEAQ (reference sequence). Trimming removed 3 bases from V and 6 bases from J, with 14 bases in between. The CDR3 region has the DNA TGTGCCAGCAGCTTGCAAGCAGGCCCTCATGGCTACACCTTC. Translation gives CASSLQAGPHGYTF. Filled out from reference TRBV7-9 and TRBJ1-2, the complete variable domain reads DTGVSQNPRHKITKRGQNVTFRCDPISEHNRLYWYRQTLGQGPEFLTYFQNEAQLEKSRLLSDRFSAERPKGSFSTLEIQRTEQGDSAMYLCASSLQAGPHGYTFGSGTRLTVV.

This chain links TRBV5-1 with TRBJ2-1; TRBD2 matches at 7 bases. The germline gives CDR1 SGHRS, CDR2 YFSETQ. V gave up 3 bases and J gave up 5 bases; unmatched junction bases: 17. This CDR3 comprises 18 residues. This CDR3 is CASSSLPGGATFDNEQFF. In DNA, the CDR3 is TGCGCCAGCAGCTCGCTTCCGGGAGGCGCTACGTTTGACAATGAGCAGTTCTTC.

The genes are TRBV6-6 and TRBJ2-1; 8 nucleotides agree with TRBD2. The junction had 7 bases not matched to a gene; V was cut back by 5 bases and J by 4 bases. This CDR3 is built from 15 residues. In germline, CDR1 is MNHNY, CDR2 SVGAGI (reference sequence). CDR3 in DNA: TGTGCCAGCAGTGTCCGAGCGGGGGATTACAATGAGCAGTTCTTC. The encoded protein is CASSVRAGDYNEQFF.

The chain joins TRBV6-5 to TRBJ2-4; maybe TRBD1 (5 bases). Germline V CDR1 and CDR2: MNHEY, SVGAGI. V gave up 8 bases and J gave up 6 bases, with 8 bases separating them. The CDR3 is 11 amino acids. The CDR3 nucleotides are TGTGCCAGCGGAACAGGAAACATTCAGTACTTC. Residues: CASGTGNIQYF.

The chain carries TRBV27 and TRBJ1-3; perhaps TRBD1 as D (5 bases). Trimming stripped 1 base from V and 4 bases from J, with 20 bases between. The length of the CDR3 is 18 residues. The germline CDR1 and CDR2 sequences are MNHEY and SMNVEV (reference sequence). CDR3 nucleotides: TGTGCCAGCAGTTTATTTGCGGGACTAGGAGGAGAAGGAAACACCATATATTTT. Its translation: CASSLFAGLGGEGNTIYF.

V gene TRBV19 combines with J gene TRBJ2-5, with D perhaps matching TRBD2 (6 bases). CDR3 length: 14 amino acids. Germline assignment: CDR1 LNHDA and CDR2 SQIVND (reference sequence). V shed 4 bases and J shed 5 bases, with 14 bases lying between them. CDR3 in amino acids: CASSTRLVGETQYF. CDR3 coding DNA: TGTGCCAGTAGTACCCGACTAGTTGGGGAGACCCAGTACTTC.